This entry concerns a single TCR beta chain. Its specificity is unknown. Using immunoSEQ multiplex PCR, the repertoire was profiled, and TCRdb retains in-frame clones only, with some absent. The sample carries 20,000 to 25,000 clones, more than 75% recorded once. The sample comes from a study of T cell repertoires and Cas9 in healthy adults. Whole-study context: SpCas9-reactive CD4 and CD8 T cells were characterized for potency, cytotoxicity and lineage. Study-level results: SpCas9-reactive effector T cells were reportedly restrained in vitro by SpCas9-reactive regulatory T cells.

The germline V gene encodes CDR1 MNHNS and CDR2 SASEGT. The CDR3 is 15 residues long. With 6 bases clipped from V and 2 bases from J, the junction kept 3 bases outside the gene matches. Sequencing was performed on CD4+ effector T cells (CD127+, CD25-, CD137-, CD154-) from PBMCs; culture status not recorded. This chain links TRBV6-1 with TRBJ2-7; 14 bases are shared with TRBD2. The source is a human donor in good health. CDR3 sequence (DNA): TGTGCCAGCAGGAGGACTAGCGGGGGGACCTACGAGCAGTACTTC. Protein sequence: CASRRTSGGTYEQYF.